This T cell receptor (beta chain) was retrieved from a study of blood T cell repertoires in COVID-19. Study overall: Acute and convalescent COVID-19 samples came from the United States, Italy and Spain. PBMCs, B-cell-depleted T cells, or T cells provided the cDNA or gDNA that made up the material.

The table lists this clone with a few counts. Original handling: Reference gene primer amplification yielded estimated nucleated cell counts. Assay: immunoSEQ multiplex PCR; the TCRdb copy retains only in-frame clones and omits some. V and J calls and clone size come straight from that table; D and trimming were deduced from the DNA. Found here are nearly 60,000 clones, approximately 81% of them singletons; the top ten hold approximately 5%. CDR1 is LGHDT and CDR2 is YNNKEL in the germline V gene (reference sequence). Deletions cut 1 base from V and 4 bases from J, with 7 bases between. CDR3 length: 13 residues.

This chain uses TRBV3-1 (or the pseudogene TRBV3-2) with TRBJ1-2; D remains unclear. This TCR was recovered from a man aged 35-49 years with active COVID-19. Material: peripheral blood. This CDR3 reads CASSQGVLYGYTF. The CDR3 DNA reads TGTGCCAGCAGCCAAGGCGTTCTCTATGGCTACACCTTC.